This passage covers 18 T cell receptor beta chains from one sample sequenced in a study of identical twins. A single record per CDR3 protein comes from TCRdb applying MiXCR to the 5' RACE reads. The sample lists under 900,000 distinct CDR3 sequences, roughly an eighth occurring once. These records were also assigned to another study, of yellow fever vaccine responses in identical twins.

Material for sequencing was PBMCs. These receptors all stem from a woman aged 18-35 years in good health.

This clonotype was seen at least ten times. V is TRBV20-1 and J is TRBJ2-2; unclear D gene. V was shortened by 4 bases and J by 3 bases, with 9 bases between the two germline ends. CDR3 size: 13 residues. CDR1 and CDR2 from the germline V gene are DFQATT and SNEGSKA (reference sequence). The DNA of the CDR3 is TGCAGTGCTACGGCAGGAGACACCGGGGAGCTGTTTTTT. Translating gives CSATAGDTGELFF.

This clonotype was counted between two and nine times. The chain links TRBV29-1 to TRBJ2-5; D not certain. V lost 0 bases, J lost 3 bases, and 8 bases lay in between. The CDR3 has 13 amino acids. Per the germline V gene, CDR1 is SQVTM and CDR2 is ANQGSEA. The CDR3, as DNA: TGCAGCGTTGAAGATTGGCGAGAAGAGACCCAGTACTTC. This encodes CSVEDWREETQYF.

This sequence joins TRBV28 and TRBJ2-7, with 11 bases aligning to TRBD2. This CDR3 has 14 amino acids. J was trimmed by 3 bases and V by 6 bases; bases with no gene match: 4. CDR1 is MDHEN and CDR2 is SYDVKM in the germline V gene. CDR3 residues: CASSFLAGGYEQYF. Here the CDR3 DNA reads TGTGCCAGCAGCTTCCTAGCGGGAGGCTACGAGCAGTACTTC. The full variable domain, its missing parts supplied by reference TRBV28 and TRBJ2-7, is DVKVTQSSRYLVKRTGEKVFLECVQDMDHENMFWYRQDPGLGLRLIYFSYDVKMKEKGDIPEGYSVSREKKERFSLILESASTNQTSMYLCASSFLAGGYEQYFGPGTRLTVT.

There are a few counts of this clonotype. V is TRBV11-2 and J is TRBJ2-7; TRBD1 or TRBD2 may be the D gene (5 bases each). The germline V gene encodes CDR1 SGHAT and CDR2 FQNNGV. The V gene lost 5 bases and the J gene lost 9 bases, with 23 bases spanning the gap. There are 15 residues in the CDR3. In DNA form, the CDR3 reads TGTGCCAGCAGCCTCCAGAGGGGCGATGGAGTCGTGCAGTACGTC. Its translation is CASSLQRGDGVVQYV.

This clonotype occurred many times. This chain links TRBV4-1 with TRBJ2-3; no clear D gene. There are 14 residues in the CDR3. The germline V gene encodes CDR1 MGHRA and CDR2 YSYEKL. Trimming took 1 base from V and 0 from J, leaving 5 bases between them. The CDR3 region is CASSQGISTDTQYF. The CDR3 bases are TGCGCCAGCAGCCAAGGGATCAGCACAGATACGCAGTATTTT.

J is TRBJ2-7 and V is TRBV10-3, with TRBD1 identical over 8 bases. The V and J ends lost 11 bases and 11 bases, in that order; junction bases with no gene match: 17. The CDR3 is made up of 13 amino acids. Germline values: CDR1 ENHRY, CDR2 SYGVKD. CDR3 bases: TGTGCCCCACGTCGGGACAGGAGGGAAACTAAGTACGTC. It specifies CAPRRDRRETKYV.

This clonotype has only a few counts. This chain uses TRBV20-1 with TRBJ2-3, with D tentatively TRBD2 (6 bases). Trimming removed 5 bases from V and 0 bases from J, with 12 bases in between. Germline CDR1 DFQATT, CDR2 SNEGSKA (reference sequence). The CDR3 runs to 14 residues. As DNA, the CDR3 is TGCAGTGCTCCCGGGACTTCTAGCACAGATACGCAGTATTTT. Its protein is CSAPGTSSTDTQYF.

The chain uses TRBV2 and TRBJ2-1; D is ambiguous. The germline V and J ends were trimmed by 4 bases and 13 bases, with 14 bases remaining between them. The length of the CDR3 is 12 residues. The germline V gene encodes CDR1 SNHLY and CDR2 FYNNEI. CDR3 nucleotides: TGTGCCAGCAGTGGCCCAGTCGCTTTTCAGTTCTTC. Translation: CASSGPVAFQFF.

The V call is TRBV7-8, the J call TRBJ2-7, with TRBD2 matching over 9 bases. Germline assignment: CDR1 SGHVS and CDR2 FQNEAQ. The CDR3 has 16 amino acids. Trimming at V came to 1 base and at J to 3 bases, leaving 7 bases not matched to a gene. The CDR3 loop reads CASSLVATSGGYEQYF. CDR3 in DNA: TGTGCCAGCAGCTTAGTTGCGACTAGCGGAGGCTACGAGCAGTACTTC.

In its sample, this clonotype was seen many times. The V and J genes are TRBV6-1 and TRBJ1-5, with a weak D call TRBD1 (5 bases). V lost 5 bases to trimming and J lost 4 bases, with 9 bases between them. CDR3 length: 13 amino acids. The germline gives CDR1 MNHNS, CDR2 SASEGT. In nucleotides, the CDR3 is TGTGCCAGCAGTAGGGACGCAAATCAGCCCCAGCATTTT. Its protein product is CASSRDANQPQHF.

This clonotype was observed a few times. The chain uses TRBV20-1 and TRBJ2-7; 10 nucleotides align to TRBD1. Germline V gene sequence: CDR1 DFQATT, CDR2 SNEGSKA (reference sequence). The CDR3 covers 13 residues. Losses at the gene ends were 6 bases for V and 4 bases for J; bases not matched to a gene: 6. The CDR3 loop is CSAWDRGLYEQYF. CDR3 bases: TGCAGTGCCTGGGACAGGGGTCTGTACGAGCAGTACTTC.

This chain joins TRBV7-9 and TRBJ1-2; 9 bases agree with TRBD1. This CDR3 region has 16 residues. V shed 1 base, J shed 2 bases, and the junction held 5 bases outside the gene matches. CDR1 and CDR2 (germline): SEHNR, FQNEAQ (reference sequence). CDR3 region: CASSLDGTGKNYGYTF. The CDR3 DNA is TGTGCCAGCAGCTTAGACGGGACAGGGAAGAACTATGGCTACACCTTC.

V usage is TRBV20-1 and J usage is TRBJ1-2, with 7 nucleotides matching TRBD1. From germline, CDR1 is DFQATT and CDR2 SNEGSKA (reference sequence). After removal of 3 bases from V and 5 bases from J, the junction contained 6 bases not matched to a gene. CDR3 length: 13 residues. The CDR3, as DNA: TGCAGTGCTAGGAGTACAGGGGAGTATGGCTACACCTTC. Protein: CSARSTGEYGYTF.

V is TRBV21-1 and J is TRBJ2-6. TRBV21-1 has pseudogene status. The CDR3 is made up of 15 amino acids. CDR3 in DNA: TGTGCCAGCCACTCAGGGAGCTTAGGGGCCAACGTCCTGACTTTC. Protein: CASHSGSLGANVLTF.

This clonotype has a handful of counts. CDR3 protein: CASSPRELAEAFF. In nucleotides, the CDR3 is TGTGCCAGCAGCCCCCGGGAGCTTGCTGAAGCTTTCTTT. J is TRBJ1-1 and V is TRBV3-1; D remains unclear. The CDR3 runs 13 residues. V lost 4 bases to trimming and J lost 6 bases, with 12 bases between them. CDR1 is LGHDT and CDR2 is YNNKEL in the germline V gene (reference sequence). The full variable domain, its missing parts supplied by reference TRBV3-1 and TRBJ1-1, is DTAVSQTPKYLVTQMGNDKSIKCEQNLGHDTMYWYKQDSKKFLKIMFSYNNKELIINETVPNRFSPKSPDKAHLNLHINSLELGDSAVYFCASSPRELAEAFFGQGTRLTVV.

This clonotype was seen a handful of times. V and J are TRBV19 and TRBJ2-1; possible D gene TRBD2, 5 bases. The germline V gene has CDR1 LNHDA and CDR2 SQIVND (reference sequence). The CDR3 totals 13 residues. V lost 6 bases, J lost 3 bases, and 9 bases lay in between. The chain's CDR3 is CASSWTYYNEQFF. The CDR3 DNA follows: TGTGCCAGTAGCTGGACTTACTACAATGAGCAGTTCTTC.

This chain connects TRBV5-1 to TRBJ1-1; 7 bases map to TRBD1. CDR3 length: 16 amino acids. V lost 0 bases to trimming and J lost 6 bases; unmatched junction nucleotides: 11. CDR1 is SGHRS and CDR2 is YFSETQ in the germline V gene. As DNA, the CDR3 is TGCGCCAGCAGCTTGGCCCGGGACAGCCGTGGCGCTGAAGCTTTCTTT. Protein: CASSLARDSRGAEAFF. Together with reference TRBV5-1 and TRBJ1-1, the CDR3 gives the full variable domain: KAGVTQTPRYLIKTRGQQVTLSCSPISGHRSVSWYQQTPGQGLQFLFEYFSETQRNKGNFPGRFSGRQFSNSRSEMNVSTLELGDSALYLCASSLARDSRGAEAFFGQGTRLTVV.

The chain combines TRBV5-5 with TRBJ1-5; TRBD1 matches at 7 bases. Trimming at V came to 6 bases and at J to 2 bases, leaving 5 bases not matched to a gene. CDR1 and CDR2 from the germline V gene are SGHKS and YYEKEE (reference sequence). The length of the CDR3 is 14 residues. The CDR3 bases are TGTGCCAGCAACCCAGGACAGGGCAATCAGCCCCAGCATTTT. Encoded protein: CASNPGQGNQPQHF.